These 26 T cell receptor beta chains share one sample of origin, sequenced in a study of long-term antiretroviral therapy in people with HIV. Running of the v3.0 immunoSEQ assay took place at survey level. Clones were read by immunoSEQ multiplex PCR, and TCRdb kept only the in-frame ones, dropping some. This table has tens of thousands of clones, more than 95% appearing once. The sample here was unsorted PBMCs, taken 6.9 years after starting antiretroviral therapy. The receptors come from a young man with HIV.

The rearrangement joins TRBV15 to TRBJ1-2, with a weak D call TRBD1 (6 bases). CDR3 size: 16 residues. Germline CDR1 and CDR2: LNHNV and YYDKDF (reference sequence). V was shortened by 8 bases and J by 5 bases, with 24 bases between the two germline ends. CDR3 sequence (DNA): TGTGCCACCGGTGTGAGAACAGGGATAAAACTATATGGCTACACCTTC. Protein product: CATGVRTGIKLYGYTF.

V gene TRBV9 combines with J gene TRBJ2-7; a weak D match, TRBD2 (6 bases). This CDR3 contains 14 residues. Germline V gene sequence: CDR1 SGDLS, CDR2 YYNGEE. With 4 bases removed from V and 4 bases from J, the gap between germline ends came to 15 bases. CDR3 residues: CASSISGTAYEQYF. The CDR3 DNA follows: TGTGCCAGCAGCATCTCCGGGACTGCGTACGAGCAGTACTTC.

V gene TRBV5-6 combines with J gene TRBJ1-3; no clear D. V was pared by 2 bases and J by 4 bases, with 13 bases between. This CDR3 is 15 amino acids long. CDR1 is SGHDT and CDR2 is YYEEEE in the germline V gene. CDR3 coding DNA: TGTGCCAGCAGCTTCCGCCCCTACCGAGGAAACACCATATATTTT. This encodes CASSFRPYRGNTIYF.

This chain uses TRBV6-1 with TRBJ2-5; D tentatively fits TRBD1 or TRBD2 (5 bases each). Germline lookup yields CDR1 MNHNS and CDR2 SASEGT. The V gene lost 2 bases and the J gene lost 5 bases, with 12 bases spanning the gap. The length of the CDR3 is 14 residues. CDR3 sequence (DNA): TGTGCCAGCAGTGAAAACTGGGACGGGGAGACCCAGTACTTC. Translation: CASSENWDGETQYF.

The rearrangement uses TRBV7-2 and TRBJ2-5; D remains ambiguous. Per germline, CDR1 SGHTA and CDR2 FQGNSA. V dropped 0 bases and J dropped 4 bases, with 6 bases sitting between them. CDR3 length: 13 amino acids. CDR3 region: CASSLAQLETQYF. The CDR3 region has the DNA TGTGCCAGCAGCTTAGCGCAGCTAGAGACCCAGTACTTC.

V and J are TRBV4-3 and TRBJ1-5, with D tentatively TRBD1 (5 bases). Trimming took off 0 bases at V and 0 bases at J, with 6 bases between the two ends. CDR3 length: 15 amino acids. CDR1 and CDR2 (germline): LGHNA, YSLEER. In DNA, the CDR3 is TGCGCCAGCAGCCAAGAAGACAGTAGCAATCAGCCCCAGCATTTT. As protein: CASSQEDSSNQPQHF.

The J gene is TRBJ2-3, the V gene TRBV13, with D uncertain. V was trimmed by 5 bases and J by 4 bases, leaving 16 bases between them. The V gene's germline CDR1 is PRHDT and CDR2 FYEKMQ (reference sequence). The CDR3 totals 15 residues. The CDR3 nucleotides are TGTGCCAGCAGCGGCCGTTCCAGGTCGGCAGATACGCAGTATTTT. This translates into CASSGRSRSADTQYF.

The V gene is TRBV13, the J gene TRBJ1-1, with D unclear. CDR1 and CDR2 from the germline V gene are PRHDT and FYEKMQ (reference sequence). The V and J ends lost 5 bases and 4 bases respectively, with 11 bases between them. The CDR3 is made up of 13 amino acids. CDR3 bases: TGTGCCAGCAGCCAAAACTTTGGCACTGAAGCTTTCTTT. Translation gives CASSQNFGTEAFF.

The chain couples TRBV18 to TRBJ1-6, with a tentative D call TRBD1 (5 bases). CDR1 and CDR2 from the germline V gene are KGHSH and LQKENI. The germline V and J ends were trimmed by 6 bases and 9 bases, with 15 bases remaining between them. This CDR3 has 14 amino acids. DNA of the CDR3: TGTGCCAGCTCCCATATGGACACTGGTTCACCCCTCCACTTT. It encodes CASSHMDTGSPLHF.

The chain recombines TRBV7-2 with TRBJ2-2; D gene uncertain. This CDR3 contains 13 residues. CDR1 and CDR2 (germline): SGHTA, FQGNSA. Trimming took 4 bases from V and 6 from J, leaving 9 bases between them. The CDR3 is CASSSSWAGELFF. The CDR3 DNA follows: TGTGCCAGCAGCTCCAGCTGGGCCGGGGAGCTGTTTTTT.

The CDR3 coding sequence is TGTGCCAGCAGCTCTAGCGGGAGAGGGACCGGGGAGCTGTTTTTT. It translates to CASSSSGRGTGELFF. This sequence joins TRBV5-4 and TRBJ2-2, with 10 positions matching TRBD2. Germline V gives CDR1 SGHNT, CDR2 YYREEE (reference sequence). CDR3 length: 15 amino acids. J gave up 5 bases and V 3 bases, and 4 bases lay outside the gene matches.

J is TRBJ2-3 and V is TRBV9, with 9 bases aligning to TRBD2. Germline CDR1 is SGDLS and CDR2 is YYNGEE. With 4 bases clipped from V and 0 bases from J, the junction kept 6 bases outside the gene matches. This CDR3 comprises 16 residues. This CDR3 reads CASSSRGRESTDTQYF. The DNA of the CDR3 is TGTGCCAGCAGCTCCCGCGGGAGGGAGAGCACAGATACGCAGTATTTT.

A note on this clone: A read error may account for a junction end that differs from germline. The chain recombines TRBV28 with TRBJ1-1, with TRBD1 identical over 7 bases. The CDR3 consists of 15 residues. Germline assignment: CDR1 MDHEN and CDR2 SYDVKM. The CDR3 loop is CASSLWTGPGDEAFF. The CDR3 bases are TGTGCCAGCAGTCTATGGACAGGTCCCGGGGATGAAGCTTTCTTT.

This clone was counted a single time. V and J are TRBV5-1 and TRBJ2-2; D is unresolved. Germline CDR1 SGHRS, CDR2 YFSETQ. The CDR3 length is 12 residues. The germline V and J ends were trimmed by 8 bases and 6 bases, with 11 bases remaining between them. This CDR3 is CARGQCPGELFF. The CDR3 coding sequence is TGCGCCAGGGGTCAATGTCCCGGGGAGCTGTTTTTT.

This clone is termed medium-sized (0.01 to 0.1%). The J gene is TRBJ2-4, the V gene TRBV6-8; D remains unclear. The CDR3 is 14 amino acids. V was pared by 6 bases and J by 7 bases, with 16 bases between. CDR1 is MNHGY, CDR2 SAAAGT, per germline. Here the CDR3 DNA reads TGTGCCAGCAGATCTACGAGAATGGCGAACATTCAGTACTTC. Protein product: CASRSTRMANIQYF.

This chain connects TRBV10-3 to TRBJ2-2; D ambiguous. Trimming took off 8 bases at V and 4 bases at J, with 14 bases between the two ends. Germline-derived CDR1 and CDR2 are ENHRY and SYGVKD. The CDR3 totals 14 residues. CDR3 bases: TGTGCCATCGGATCCTCTTATGGCACCGGGGAGCTGTTTTTT. It translates to CAIGSSYGTGELFF.

The J gene is TRBJ2-2, the V gene TRBV10-3; D uncertain. CDR1 is ENHRY and CDR2 is SYGVKD in the germline V gene. V was pared by 4 bases and J by 1 base, with 16 bases between. The length of the CDR3 is 17 residues. The CDR3 region has the DNA TGTGCCATCAGTGTTGGCAGGCGATCCTTGAACACCGGGGAGCTGTTTTTT. Translation: CAISVGRRSLNTGELFF.

V is TRBV29-1 and J is TRBJ2-5; 14 bases are a match to TRBD2. J lost 0 bases, V lost 7 bases, and 4 bases had no gene match. This CDR3 has 15 amino acids. Germline V gives CDR1 SQVTM, CDR2 ANQGSEA. The CDR3 bases are TGCAGCGCATGGACTAGCGGGGGGTACCAAGAGACCCAGTACTTC. Residues: CSAWTSGGYQETQYF.

This chain links TRBV7-9 with TRBJ2-3; D remains ambiguous. The CDR3 runs to 15 residues. CDR1 is SEHNR and CDR2 is FQNEAQ in the germline V gene (reference sequence). V was shortened by 3 bases and J by 2 bases, with 12 bases between the two germline ends. CDR3 sequence: CASSFLEVLTDTQYF. CDR3 bases: TGTGCCAGCAGCTTTTTAGAGGTCCTCACAGATACGCAGTATTTT.

This sequence joins TRBV5-1 and TRBJ2-7; 8 nucleotides align to TRBD2. The CDR3 is 17 amino acids. J was trimmed by 6 bases and V by 0 bases; bases with no gene match: 14. Germline CDR1 SGHRS, CDR2 YFSETQ. The chain's CDR3 is CASSLEGAGGHSSEQYF. The CDR3 DNA reads as TGCGCCAGCAGCTTGGAGGGCGCGGGGGGCCATTCGAGCGAGCAGTACTTC.

The chain joins TRBV25-1 to TRBJ1-1, with no clear D. Germline V gives CDR1 MGHDK, CDR2 SYGVNS. Between the trimmed V and J ends, which lost 3 bases and 4 bases, there was a span of 9 bases. The CDR3 covers 13 residues. The CDR3 sequence: CASSESGVTEAFF. CDR3 coding DNA: TGTGCCAGCAGTGAGTCTGGGGTCACTGAAGCTTTCTTT.

DNA for the CDR3: TGTGCCAGCAGCGACCTCGGGACTGAAGCTTTCTTT. It encodes CASSDLGTEAFF. The rearrangement links TRBV9 to TRBJ1-1; D call uncertain. The V gene lost 3 bases and the J gene lost 5 bases, with 8 bases spanning the gap. This CDR3 has 12 residues. Germline values: CDR1 SGDLS, CDR2 YYNGEE.

The chain carries TRBV30 and TRBJ1-1; TRBD1 is a possible D gene (5 bases). CDR1 GTSNPN and CDR2 SVGIG come from the germline V gene (reference sequence). Trimming took off 4 bases at V and 2 bases at J, with 11 bases between the two ends. The CDR3 is 13 residues long. The CDR3 region has the DNA TGTGCCTGGACAGGGCTTTATAACACTGAAGCTTTCTTT. This sequence encodes CAWTGLYNTEAFF. Full variable domain (outside the CDR3, taken from reference TRBV30 and TRBJ1-1): SQTIHQWPATLVQPVGSPLSLECTVEGTSNPNLYWYRQAAGRGLQLLFYSVGIGQISSEVPQNLSASRPQDRQFILSSKKLLLSDSGFYLCAWTGLYNTEAFFGQGTRLTVV.

This chain joins TRBV5-6 and TRBJ2-2; D might be TRBD1 (6 bases). Trimming took off 3 bases at V and 3 bases at J, with 9 bases between the two ends. Per germline, CDR1 SGHDT and CDR2 YYEEEE. There are 14 residues in the CDR3. CDR3 in amino acids: CASSSQGDTGELFF. The CDR3 DNA reads TGTGCCAGCAGCTCACAGGGAGACACCGGGGAGCTGTTTTTT.

The chain uses TRBV11-2 and TRBJ2-7, with a possible D match to TRBD1 (6 bases). Germline-derived CDR1 and CDR2 are SGHAT and FQNNGV. Trimming took 5 bases from V and 5 from J, leaving 19 bases between them. The CDR3 covers 15 residues. The CDR3 nucleotides read TGTGCCAGCAGCACCTACAGGGTCGAGCGAAACGAGCAGTACTTC. This translates into CASSTYRVERNEQYF.

The V gene is TRBV7-2, the J gene TRBJ2-2; 10 bases fit TRBD1. The CDR3 loop spans 17 amino acids. Germline V gene lookup returns CDR1 SGHTA and CDR2 FQGNSA. The junction had 2 bases not matched to a gene; V was cut back by 1 base and J by 0 bases. The CDR3 DNA sequence: TGTGCCAGCAGCTTAGAGGGGACAGGGGCGAACACCGGGGAGCTGTTTTTT. It yields the protein CASSLEGTGANTGELFF.